This T cell receptor beta chain was obtained from a study of T cells after yellow fever vaccination. Overall study results and limits: Booster sampling recovered most clones from primary vaccination (less than 97% CD4, roughly 88% CD8).

CDR1 and CDR2 from the germline V gene are SEHNR and FQNEAQ (reference sequence). The CDR3 extends over 12 amino acids. J lost 13 bases, V lost 1 base, and 2 bases had no gene match. For TCR, cDNA came from 5'RACE template switching, which added a universal primer site and UMIs. TCRdb reprocessed the 5' RACE reads with MiXCR, giving one entry per CDR3 protein. The sample includes hundreds of thousands of distinct CDR3 sequences, approximately 15% of them seen just once. This clonotype was counted only a few times. Its cognate antigen is unknown. The sample consisted of PBMCs, taken on the day of the yellow fever booster vaccination. This TCR came from a man aged 25-40 years who received the YFV17D yellow fever vaccine. The chain recombines TRBV7-9 with TRBJ2-3; 10 bases map to TRBD1. CDR3 in DNA: TGTGCCAGCAGCTTAGGAGGGACAGGGGAGTATTTT. Protein sequence: CASSLGGTGEYF.